Listed below are T cell receptor beta chains from one sample, sequenced in a study of T-cell reconstitution after alpha-beta-depleted transplantation in children. TCRdb used MiXCR to reprocess the PCR reads, holding one entry per CDR3 protein. The sample yields roughly 500,000 distinct CDR3 sequences, over 9.5% seen once. Here the sequenced sample was PBMCs, taken before TCRalphabeta/CD19-depleted stem cell transplant. The receptors stem from a child aged 2-15 years with inherited bone marrow failure, due to receive a stem cell transplant. Each CDR3 is given with its conserved first and last residue. D genes are given only for firm matches. Some rows have no size entry. The others give once, few or many, or a class for an expanded clone.

j_call,clone_size,d_call,v_call,cdr3_aa,cdr3_nt
TRBJ2-1,many,TRBD2,TRBV9,CASSVGTSGRGVEQFF,TGTGCCAGCAGCGTAGGGACTAGCGGGAGAGGCGTTGAGCAGTTCTTC
TRBJ2-7,.,TRBD1,TRBV6-1,CAIRQGHYEQYF,TGTGCCATTCGACAGGGGCACTACGAGCAGTACTTC
TRBJ2-7,many,.,TRBV28,CASSLQYEQYF,TGTGCCAGCAGTTTACAGTACGAGCAGTACTTC
TRBJ2-2,many,.,TRBV28,CASSPLGAAGELFF,TGTGCCAGCAGTCCCCTGGGGGCGGCCGGGGAGCTGTTTTTT
TRBJ2-7,many,.,TRBV7-2,CASSLGALTYEQYF,TGTGCCAGCAGCTTAGGAGCTCTCACCTACGAGCAGTACTTC
TRBJ2-2,many,.,TRBV29-1,CSVLRGFGTGELFF,TGCAGCGTCCTAAGAGGGTTCGGCACCGGGGAGCTGTTTTTT
TRBJ2-5,few,TRBD2,TRBV2,CASRALATQTQYF,TGTGCCAGCAGGGCACTAGCGACGCAGACCCAGTACTTC
TRBJ2-1,many,TRBD2,TRBV29-1,CSAWGGSYNEQFF,TGCAGCGCTTGGGGGGGCTCCTACAATGAGCAGTTCTTC
TRBJ2-2,many,.,TRBV9,CASSVAGGANTGELFF,TGTGCCAGCAGCGTAGCCGGAGGGGCGAACACCGGGGAGCTGTTTTTT
TRBJ2-5,few,.,TRBV14,CASSPGPGREETQYF,TGTGCCAGCAGCCCCGGGCCCGGGAGAGAAGAGACCCAGTACTTC
TRBJ2-3,many,.,TRBV29-1,CSAGTPPGTQYF,TGCAGCGCGGGGACTCCCCCGGGTACGCAGTATTTT
TRBJ1-4,many,.,TRBV2,CASKEGIGPTGQWEKLFF,TGTGCCAGCAAAGAGGGTATAGGTCCCACCGGGCAATGGGAAAAACTGTTTTTT
TRBJ1-5,many,.,TRBV12-3/TRBV12-4,CASSPNYQPQHF,TGTGCCAGCAGCCCTAACTATCAGCCCCAGCATTTT